This T cell receptor (beta chain) was identified during a study of OX40 agonist ivuxolimab in advanced cancers. At the level of the study: Patients were treated with ivuxolimab, an agonistic anti-OX40 (CD134) antibody.

Study results and limitations: In general, CD8+ T cells held more expanded clones than CD4+ did, on average.

Clones were read by immunoSEQ multiplex PCR, and TCRdb kept only the in-frame ones, dropping some. The sample includes 95,000 to 150,000 clones, 90% to 95% of them seen just once. Patients were ruled out by autoimmune disease history or systemic immunosuppression. The CDR3 length is 12 residues. Germline V gene sequence: CDR1 MNHNY, CDR2 SVGAGI (reference sequence). Germline trimming cut 3 bases from V and 16 bases from J; bases unmatched to any gene: 9. A word on this clone: Antigen specificity is unknown.

The sample was CD4+ or CD8+ T cells sorted from blood, taken in a trial of the OX40 agonist ivuxolimab. The sequence was collected from an adult with an advanced solid tumor such as melanoma, head and neck, liver or kidney cancer. The chain recombines TRBV6-6 with TRBJ2-1; 7 nucleotides match TRBD1. The CDR3 loop reads CASSYKTGMIFF. The DNA of the CDR3 is TGTGCCAGCAGTTATAAGACAGGGATGATCTTCTTC.